These 6 T cell receptor beta chains came from one sample sequenced in a study of spatial heterogeneity in lung cancer. MiXCR, run by TCRdb on the 5' RACE reads, gives a single entry per CDR3 protein. The table has just under 95,000 distinct CDR3 sequences, approximately 12% seen once; the top ten hold about 40%. Noted time point: sample taken at primary tumor resection. Sequencing used PBMCs, obtained at surgery. These receptors were collected from a male donor with early-stage non-small cell lung cancer.

This clonotype was seen a handful of times. J is TRBJ2-2 and V is TRBV5-1; TRBD2 aligns across 7 bases. The ends lost 2 bases at V and 5 bases at J; junction bases unmatched: 3. The CDR3 runs to 14 residues. Germline lookup yields CDR1 SGHRS and CDR2 YFSETQ. Here the CDR3 reads CASSFTSVTGELFF. CDR3 nucleotide sequence: TGCGCCAGCAGCTTTACTAGCGTTACCGGGGAGCTGTTTTTT.

The chain is built from TRBV9 and TRBJ2-1; TRBD1 matches 8 bases. CDR3 length: 19 residues. Germline trimming cut 0 bases from V and 5 bases from J; bases unmatched to any gene: 16. Germline-derived CDR1 and CDR2 are SGDLS and YYNGEE. The CDR3 is CASSVGLTGAKNTHNEQFF. For the CDR3, the DNA is TGTGCCAGCAGCGTAGGTCTGACAGGGGCCAAAAACACCCACAATGAGCAGTTCTTC.

Only a few counts were recorded for this clonotype. V is TRBV4-2 and J is TRBJ2-1, with 8 bases fitting TRBD2. CDR1 and CDR2 from the germline V gene are LGHNA and YNFKEQ. Trimming cost V 2 bases and J 10 bases; bases outside gene matches: 4. This CDR3 contains 13 residues. CDR3 coding DNA: TGTGCCAGCAGCCAACTTCGGGAGGGAGAGCAGTTCTTC. Translated: CASSQLREGEQFF.

This clonotype was picked up many times. The J gene is TRBJ2-2, the V gene TRBV12-3 or TRBV12-4; 8 bases map to TRBD1. This CDR3 comprises 15 residues. V lost 4 bases, J lost 4 bases, and 5 bases stayed unmatched. DNA for the CDR3: TGTGCCAGCAGTTCTCGGACAGGGTCCACCGGGGAGCTGTTTTTT. This sequence encodes CASSSRTGSTGELFF.

V and J are TRBV5-1 and TRBJ2-3, with D perhaps TRBD1 (6 bases). The CDR3 length is 16 residues. Trimming removed 0 bases at V and 2 bases at J, with 13 bases between. Germline V lookup: CDR1 SGHRS, CDR2 YFSETQ. Written as DNA, the CDR3 is TGCGCCAGCAGCTTGGAGGGGGACCCAGACACAGATACGCAGTATTTT. It yields the protein CASSLEGDPDTDTQYF.

This clonotype was observed a handful of times. This sequence joins TRBV11-3 and TRBJ2-2, with 14 positions matching TRBD2. The CDR3 is 16 residues long. V shed 5 bases and J 7 bases; nucleotides not matched to a gene: 6. The germline gives CDR1 SGHNT, CDR2 YENEEA. The CDR3 bases are TGTGCCAGCAGCCTAGGACTAGCGGGGGGCCGCGGGGAGCTGTTTTTT. This gives the protein CASSLGLAGGRGELFF.